One sample yielded the 31 T cell receptor beta chains listed below, sequenced in a study of blood T cell repertoires in COVID-19. Assay: immunoSEQ multiplex PCR; the TCRdb copy retains only in-frame clones and omits some. The sample consists of some 490,000 clones, around nine tenths of them appearing once. Sequenced: PBMCs or T cells enriched from blood (not recorded which). These receptors all come from a woman aged 55-75 years who had recovered from COVID-19.

V usage is TRBV19 and J usage is TRBJ1-2, with TRBD1 as a possible D gene (5 bases). Germline CDR1 LNHDA, CDR2 SQIVND (reference sequence). The V end lost 3 bases, the J end lost 2 bases, and 10 bases lay between the germline ends. The CDR3 has 14 amino acids. The CDR3 sequence: CASSMRRDNYGYTF. As DNA, the CDR3 is TGTGCCAGTAGTATGAGGAGGGACAACTATGGCTACACCTTC.

The V and J genes are TRBV6-5 and TRBJ2-3; 7 bases are shared with TRBD2. The CDR3 extends over 13 amino acids. Germline-derived CDR1 and CDR2 are MNHEY and SVGAGI. V dropped 9 bases and J dropped 3; count of bases not matched to a gene: 6. DNA for the CDR3: TGTGCCAGTTCGCCCGGGAGGACAGATACGCAGTATTTT. Its translation: CASSPGRTDTQYF.

The chain has TRBV7-2 and TRBJ1-2, with unresolved D. There are 12 residues in the CDR3. CDR1 is SGHTA, CDR2 FQGNSA, per germline. The ends were cut back, 10 bases at V and 1 base at J, with 10 bases in the middle. CDR3 sequence: CATSRVNYGYTF. DNA for the CDR3: TGTGCCACCTCGCGGGTTAACTATGGCTACACCTTC.

This chain uses TRBV2 with TRBJ1-2, with 11 bases aligning to TRBD1. This CDR3 region has 14 residues. Losses at the gene ends were 1 base for V and 7 bases for J; bases not matched to a gene: 2. The germline V gene has CDR1 SNHLY and CDR2 FYNNEI. DNA for the CDR3: TGTGCCAGCAGTGAAGGGGGACAGGGGGGTGGCTACACCTTC. Protein: CASSEGGQGGGYTF.

This sequence joins TRBV19 and TRBJ1-2; 7 bases align to TRBD1. The V and J ends lost 7 bases and 8 bases, in that order; junction bases with no gene match: 7. Germline V gene data show CDR1 as LNHDA and CDR2 as SQIVND (reference sequence). This CDR3 comprises 12 residues. DNA for the CDR3: TGTGCCAGTACCCCAGGACAGGTCGGCTACACCTTC. It encodes CASTPGQVGYTF.

Of note for this clone: This same CDR3 is encoded by further DNA sequences in the sample. The chain has TRBV4-1 and TRBJ2-2; 9 positions match TRBD2. Unmatched junction bases numbered 8, after V lost 0 bases and J lost 3 bases. The germline V gene has CDR1 MGHRA and CDR2 YSYEKL. This CDR3 region has 18 residues. The CDR3 DNA is TGCGCCAGCAGCCAAGAGGGTCGCGGGGGGGTGTACACCGGGGAGCTGTTTTTT. It is translated as CASSQEGRGGVYTGELFF.

This chain's CDR3 is CASSLSSGVGGYTF. CDR3 coding DNA: TGTGCCAGCAGTTTATCGTCGGGGGTTGGCGGCTACACCTTC. The V call is TRBV27, the J call TRBJ1-2; the D gene is possibly TRBD1 (5 bases). The CDR3 is 14 residues long. V was clipped by 0 bases and J by 8 bases, with 13 bases between them. In germline, CDR1 is MNHEY, CDR2 SMNVEV (reference sequence).

This chain links TRBV27 with TRBJ2-1; TRBD1 is a possible D gene (6 bases). Germline CDR1 is MNHEY and CDR2 is SMNVEV (reference sequence). Trimming stripped 6 bases from V and 6 bases from J, with 15 bases between. This CDR3 contains 14 residues. The CDR3 DNA reads TGTGCCAGCAGCCCGGTAAGGGGGACCAATGAGCAGTTCTTC. Its protein product is CASSPVRGTNEQFF.

This chain joins TRBV10-3 and TRBJ2-3; 9 nucleotides align to TRBD2. This CDR3 has 15 amino acids. Trimming removed 10 bases from V and 0 bases from J; junction bases left unmatched: 8. The germline CDR1 and CDR2 sequences are ENHRY and SYGVKD. The CDR3 spells CATVFSGGSTDTQYF. In DNA, the CDR3 is TGTGCCACCGTCTTTAGCGGGGGCAGCACAGATACGCAGTATTTT.

This clone has only one observation. The genes are TRBV5-4 and TRBJ2-3, with 13 bases matching TRBD2. The CDR3 sequence is 17 residues long. Losses at the gene ends were 0 bases for V and 1 base for J; bases not matched to a gene: 2. From germline, CDR1 is SGHNT and CDR2 YYREEE (reference sequence). The CDR3 sequence is CASSLDGTSGGTDTQYF. CDR3 in DNA: TGTGCCAGCAGCTTGGACGGGACTAGCGGGGGCACAGATACGCAGTATTTT.

The J gene is TRBJ2-7, the V gene TRBV9, with D possibly TRBD1 on 6 matching bases. Germline V gene data show CDR1 as SGDLS and CDR2 as YYNGEE. This CDR3 has 14 amino acids. V was shortened by 0 bases and J by 6 bases, with 13 bases between the two germline ends. The CDR3 DNA reads as TGTGCCAGCAGCGTAGGAGGGGGAGCCCTCGAGCAGTACTTC. Translating gives CASSVGGGALEQYF.

This clone was picked up one time. V usage is TRBV18 and J usage is TRBJ2-6, with TRBD1 matching over 11 bases. J was trimmed by 2 bases and V by 4 bases; bases with no gene match: 4. The CDR3 has 17 residues. Germline values: CDR1 KGHSH, CDR2 LQKENI. CDR3 sequence: CASSQGQGAAGANVLTF. CDR3 sequence (DNA): TGTGCCAGCTCACAAGGACAGGGGGCGGCTGGGGCCAACGTCCTGACTTTC. The full variable domain, completed using reference TRBV18 and TRBJ2-6, is NAGVMQNPRHLVRRRGQEARLRCSPMKGHSHVYWYRQLPEEGLKFMVYLQKENIIDESGMPKERFSAEFPKEGPSILRIQQVVRGDSAAYFCASSQGQGAAGANVLTFGAGSRLTVL.

The chain links TRBV13 to TRBJ2-2; D might be TRBD2 (6 bases). The CDR3 totals 16 residues. Trimming removed 4 bases at V and 1 base at J, with 13 bases between. The germline gives CDR1 PRHDT, CDR2 FYEKMQ (reference sequence). DNA for the CDR3: TGTGCCAGCAGCTCCCGGGACTTGGAGAACACCGGGGAGCTGTTTTTT. Its protein product is CASSSRDLENTGELFF.

V gene TRBV29-1 combines with J gene TRBJ1-1; D uncertain. Germline V gene sequence: CDR1 SQVTM, CDR2 ANQGSEA. This CDR3 comprises 11 residues. V was pared by 3 bases and J by 13 bases, with 15 bases between. As DNA, the CDR3 is TGCAGCGTTGAGGGTGATCGAGCGGATTTCTTT. Residues: CSVEGDRADFF.

This chain joins TRBV24-1 and TRBJ1-3; the match to TRBD1 covers 7 bases. CDR1 is KGHDR and CDR2 is SFDVKD in the germline V gene. The CDR3 sequence is 17 residues long. V lost 9 bases and J lost 0; bases outside the gene matches: 13. The CDR3 DNA follows: TGTGCCACCTCCCCGGGAGGGGGCTTACTCTCTGGAAACACCATATATTTT. It translates to CATSPGGGLLSGNTIYF.

The chain couples TRBV6-1 to TRBJ2-7; 11 nucleotides agree with TRBD1. CDR1 and CDR2 from the germline V gene are MNHNS and SASEGT. Trimming took 1 base from V and 4 from J; bases not matched to a gene: 3. The CDR3 spans 15 residues. The CDR3 nucleotides are TGTGCCAGCAGTGAAGGGGACAGGGGGGGTTACGAGCAGTACGTC. Translation: CASSEGDRGGYEQYV.

The rearrangement joins TRBV19 to TRBJ1-4; a possible D gene is TRBD1 (6 bases). Germline V CDR1 and CDR2: LNHDA, SQIVND (reference sequence). V gave up 3 bases and J gave up 7 bases, with 18 bases separating them. This CDR3 spans 16 amino acids. Here the CDR3 DNA reads TGTGCCAGTAGTATTACTCCTCAGGGGAGTAGTGAAAAACTGTTTTTT. Protein sequence: CASSITPQGSSEKLFF.

The chain joins TRBV2 to TRBJ1-2; TRBD1 aligns across 11 bases. The V segment lost 4 bases and the J segment 2 bases; nucleotides outside the gene matches: 3. The CDR3 totals 15 residues. Germline loops: CDR1 SNHLY, CDR2 FYNNEI. DNA for the CDR3: TGTGCCAGCAGTGGGGGGACAGGGGGGAACTATGGCTACACCTTC. Translating gives CASSGGTGGNYGYTF.

The V gene is TRBV19, the J gene TRBJ1-3, with unresolved D. The ends were cut back, 7 bases at V and 3 bases at J, with 13 bases in the middle. The CDR3 is 14 amino acids. Germline CDR1 LNHDA, CDR2 SQIVND (reference sequence). Written as DNA, the CDR3 is TGTGCCAGTAAAAGTATGGCGGTTGGAAACACCATATATTTT. Its protein is CASKSMAVGNTIYF.

The chain employs TRBV11-2 and TRBJ1-6; D remains ambiguous. Looked up from germline, CDR1 is SGHAT and CDR2 is FQNNGV. The V and J ends lost 1 base and 7 bases respectively, with 11 bases between them. The CDR3 sequence is 15 residues long. In DNA, the CDR3 is TGTGCCAGCAGCTTAGTCTTAAACAGCAATTCACCCCTCCACTTT. This gives the protein CASSLVLNSNSPLHF.

CDR3 sequence (DNA): TGCGCCAGCAGTGAGTTTCCTTCCAATGAAAAACTGTTTTTT. Translation gives CASSEFPSNEKLFF. V and J are TRBV10-2 and TRBJ1-4; unclear D gene. The germline CDR1 and CDR2 sequences are WSHSY and SAAADI. CDR3 length equals 14 residues. Trimming stripped 1 base from V and 5 bases from J, with 8 bases between.

V gene TRBV13 combines with J gene TRBJ2-2; TRBD2 matches 13 bases. Germline-derived CDR1 and CDR2 are PRHDT and FYEKMQ (reference sequence). CDR3 length equals 17 residues. V was clipped by 4 bases and J by 4 bases; unmatched bases: 6. The CDR3 DNA reads as TGTGCCAGCAGCTCCCGAGGACTAGCGGGGGTCACCGGGGAGCTGTTTTTT. It codes for CASSSRGLAGVTGELFF.

V is TRBV5-4 and J is TRBJ2-3; TRBD2 matches 8 bases. The trim removed 1 base at V and 8 bases at J, leaving 12 bases unmatched. CDR1 is SGHNT and CDR2 is YYREEE in the germline V gene (reference sequence). This CDR3 comprises 16 residues. The CDR3 DNA is TGTGCCAGCAGCTTGCCGGGACTAGTTTTCTCGGGTACGCAGTATTTT. Protein product: CASSLPGLVFSGTQYF.

This clone was observed once. J is TRBJ1-1 and V is TRBV2, with D perhaps matching TRBD1 (6 bases). With 7 bases removed from V and 0 bases from J, the gap between germline ends came to 9 bases. CDR3 length: 13 amino acids. The germline V gene has CDR1 SNHLY and CDR2 FYNNEI. DNA for the CDR3: TGTGCCAGCACAGGGGCACTGAACACTGAAGCTTTCTTT. It translates to CASTGALNTEAFF.

The chain is built from TRBV3-1 (or the pseudogene TRBV3-2) and TRBJ2-7; TRBD1 aligns across 7 bases. V lost 4 bases, J lost 6 bases, and 6 bases stayed unmatched. Looked up from germline, CDR1 is LGHDT and CDR2 is YNNKEL (reference sequence). This CDR3 region has 13 residues. CDR3 region: CASSPRQGREQYV. CDR3 nucleotides: TGTGCCAGCAGCCCCCGACAGGGACGCGAGCAGTACGTC.

The chain couples TRBV18 to TRBJ1-2; TRBD1 matches 10 bases. Germline CDR1 reads KGHSH; CDR2 reads LQKENI. The CDR3 has 15 amino acids. V lost 3 bases, J lost 3 bases, and 4 bases stayed unmatched. Here the CDR3 reads CASSPRQGADYGYTF. For the CDR3, the DNA is TGTGCCAGCTCACCTCGACAGGGGGCGGACTATGGCTACACCTTC.

The chain links TRBV14 to TRBJ1-1; TRBD1 matches at 7 bases. V shed 5 bases, J shed 0 bases, and the junction held 9 bases outside the gene matches. Germline CDR1 is SGHDN and CDR2 is FVKESK. The CDR3 is 16 amino acids. CDR3 region: CASSVIPTGMNTEAFF. CDR3 in DNA: TGTGCCAGCAGCGTCATCCCGACAGGGATGAACACTGAAGCTTTCTTT.

The genes are TRBV5-1 and TRBJ1-2; 10 nucleotides agree with TRBD1. Germline CDR1 SGHRS, CDR2 YFSETQ. The CDR3 is made up of 15 amino acids. V gave up 3 bases and J gave up 0 bases; unmatched junction bases: 2. CDR3 DNA: TGCGCCAGCAGCTGGGGGACAGGGGCTAACTATGGCTACACCTTC. Its protein product is CASSWGTGANYGYTF.

V is TRBV25-1 and J is TRBJ2-7; 9 positions agree with TRBD1. The V gene's germline CDR1 is MGHDK and CDR2 SYGVNS. The CDR3 loop spans 16 amino acids. V trimming: 1 base; J trimming: 5 bases; junction bases outside the gene matches: 9. The CDR3 protein is CASSELARTGEDEQYF. CDR3 nucleotide sequence: TGTGCCAGCAGTGAATTGGCCCGGACAGGGGAGGACGAGCAGTACTTC.

The chain links TRBV18 to TRBJ2-7; 11 positions match TRBD1. The CDR3 runs to 15 residues. The V segment lost 0 bases and the J segment 5 bases; nucleotides outside the gene matches: 3. Per germline, CDR1 KGHSH and CDR2 LQKENI. The CDR3 spells CASSPPGTGGNEQYF. Here the CDR3 DNA reads TGTGCCAGCTCACCACCCGGGACAGGGGGGAACGAGCAGTACTTC.

The V and J genes are TRBV10-2 and TRBJ2-6; D is undetermined. Trimming left V 2 bases short and J 0 bases short, with 14 bases between. The CDR3 extends over 18 amino acids. CDR1 is WSHSY and CDR2 is SAAADI in the germline V gene. In DNA form, the CDR3 reads TGCGCCAGCAGTGAGCGCAGCCCTAGATTCTCTGGGGCCAACGTCCTGACTTTC. Residues: CASSERSPRFSGANVLTF.